This T cell receptor (beta chain) was found in a study of brain T cells in children with intractable seizures. Germline CDR1 and CDR2: LNHDA and SQIVND (reference sequence). This CDR3 has 14 amino acids. Trimming removed 3 bases from V and 5 bases from J; junction bases left unmatched: 4. Indicated time point: blood from clinic visit 5 months post-surgery; TSC patient then seizure free. Patients received at least one anti-epileptic drug before surgery. The repertoire was sequenced with immunoSEQ multiplex PCR; TCRdb's copy has only in-frame clones and lacks some. The data hold about 350,000 clones, with about 94% observed a single time. The sample holds one count of this clone. Its specificity is not known. Study conclusions and caveats: Only CDR3 sequence similarity suggested viral specificity, without known HCMV serostatus.

This chain links TRBV19 with TRBJ2-7; 10 bases are a match to TRBD2. Sample: peripheral blood, taken more than 4 months after surgery. The source of this sequence is a boy under two years old with tuberous sclerosis and intractable seizures. The CDR3 DNA reads TGTGCCAGTAGTATTGGTCTAGCGGGAGACGAGCAGTACTTC. Protein product: CASSIGLAGDEQYF. Complete variable domain (other parts from reference TRBV19 and TRBJ2-7): DGGITQSPKYLFRKEGQNVTLSCEQNLNHDAMYWYRQDPGQGLRLIYYSQIVNDFQKGDIAEGYSVSREKKESFPLTVTSAQKNPTAFYLCASSIGLAGDEQYFGPGTRLTVT.